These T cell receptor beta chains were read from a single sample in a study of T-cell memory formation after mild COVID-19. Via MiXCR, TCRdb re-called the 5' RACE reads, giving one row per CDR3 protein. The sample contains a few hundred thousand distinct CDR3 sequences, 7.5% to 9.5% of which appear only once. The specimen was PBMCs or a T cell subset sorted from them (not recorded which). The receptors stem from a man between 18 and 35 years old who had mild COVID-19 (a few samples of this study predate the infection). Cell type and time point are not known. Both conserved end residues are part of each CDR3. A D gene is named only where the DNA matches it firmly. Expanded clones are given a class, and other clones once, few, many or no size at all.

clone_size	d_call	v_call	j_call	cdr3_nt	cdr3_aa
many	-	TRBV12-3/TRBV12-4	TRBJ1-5	TGTGCCAGCAGCCTCGGACAGTACAATCAGCCCCAGCATTTT	CASSLGQYNQPQHF
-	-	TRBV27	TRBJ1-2	TGTGCCAGCAGTTCGCAACAGGGCGTTCTCTATGGCTACACCTTC	CASSSQQGVLYGYTF
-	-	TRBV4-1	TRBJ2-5	TGCGCCAGCAGCCAAGATCTCAGGGATCGAGAGACCCAGTACTTC	CASSQDLRDRETQYF
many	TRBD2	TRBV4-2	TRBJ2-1	TGTGCCAGCAGCTACGGACTAGCGGGGGGGTTGGAGCAGTTCTTC	CASSYGLAGGLEQFF
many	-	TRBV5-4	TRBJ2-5	TGTGCCAGCAGCTTCACAAGCCGCCCCCAAGAGACCCAGTACTTC	CASSFTSRPQETQYF
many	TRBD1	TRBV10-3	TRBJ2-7	TGTGCCATCAGTGATTGGACAGGGAACTACGAGCAGTACTTC	CAISDWTGNYEQYF
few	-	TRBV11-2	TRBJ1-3	TGTGCCAGCAGCCCCCGGGGTGGAAACACCATATATTTT	CASSPRGGNTIYF
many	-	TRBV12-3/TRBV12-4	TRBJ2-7	TGTGCCAGCAGTTCCCTCGGACAGTACTCCTACGAGCAGTACTTC	CASSSLGQYSYEQYF
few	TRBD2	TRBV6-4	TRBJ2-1	TGTGCCAGCAGTGACTCGTCTAGCGGGGGAAACAATGAGCAGTTCTTC	CASSDSSSGGNNEQFF
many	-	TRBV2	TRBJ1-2	TGTGCCAGCAGTGAATTTAAGGGACACCCCTATGGCTACACCTTC	CASSEFKGHPYGYTF
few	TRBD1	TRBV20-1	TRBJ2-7	TGCAGTGCCCTTCCCGACAGGGGGCTTTCCTACGAGCAGTACTTC	CSALPDRGLSYEQYF
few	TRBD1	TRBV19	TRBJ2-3	TGTGCCAGTAGTTGGGGACAGGGGGCTTCTGATACGCAGTATTTT	CASSWGQGASDTQYF
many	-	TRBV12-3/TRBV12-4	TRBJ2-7	TGTGCCAGCAGTTTACGGGGGCTCAACTACGAGCAGTACTTC	CASSLRGLNYEQYF
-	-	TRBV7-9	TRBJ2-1	TGTGCCAGCAGCTTTCAAAGTGGTGAGCAGTTCTTC	CASSFQSGEQFF
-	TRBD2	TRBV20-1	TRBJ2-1	TGCAGTGCTGGGCTGACTAGCGGGCCGGGGGATGAGCAGTTCTTC	CSAGLTSGPGDEQFF
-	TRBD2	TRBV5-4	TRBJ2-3	TGTGCCAGCAGCTGGGGAGGGTTTCCCACAGATACGCAGTATTTT	CASSWGGFPTDTQYF
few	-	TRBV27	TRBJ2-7	TGTGCCAGCAGTTTAGCGTCGGACCGAGCCTACGAGCAGTACTTC	CASSLASDRAYEQYF
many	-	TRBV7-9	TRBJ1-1	TGTGCCAGCAGCATCGGGGCAAACACTGAAGCTTTCTTT	CASSIGANTEAFF
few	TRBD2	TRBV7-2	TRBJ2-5	TGTGCCAGCAGCGTAACTAGCGGGGGGGGCGTGACCCAGTACTTC	CASSVTSGGGVTQYF
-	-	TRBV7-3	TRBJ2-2	TGTGCCAGCAGCTTAGCCTACACCGGGGAGCTGTTTTTT	CASSLAYTGELFF
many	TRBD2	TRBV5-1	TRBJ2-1	TGCGCCAGCAGTCCGGGAGGGGGAAGATCCTACAATGAGCAGTTCTTC	CASSPGGGRSYNEQFF
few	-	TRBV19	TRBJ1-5	TGTGCCAGTAGTCCTCCGGGTCCCGGGCCCCAGCATTTT	CASSPPGPGPQHF
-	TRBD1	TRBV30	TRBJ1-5	TGTGCCATCGAGACAGGGGGCAGGCAGCCCCAGCATTTT	CAIETGGRQPQHF
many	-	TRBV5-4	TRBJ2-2	TGTGCCAGCAGCAGGGGGGAGACCGGGGAGCTGTTTTTT	CASSRGETGELFF
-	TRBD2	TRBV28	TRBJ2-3	TGTGCCAGCAGTTCACCGGGGGGTCTTAGCACAGATACGCAGTATTTT	CASSSPGGLSTDTQYF
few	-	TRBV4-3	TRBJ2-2	TGCGCCAGCAGCCAAGGCGGGGTGGAGACCGGGGAGCTGTTTTTT	CASSQGGVETGELFF
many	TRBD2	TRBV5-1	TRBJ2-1	TGCGCCAGCAGCCAGGGACTAGCGGGGGAGGGGGAGCAGTTCTTC	CASSQGLAGEGEQFF
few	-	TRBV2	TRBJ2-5	TGTGCCAGCAGTGTTACCCAGGAGGCCCAGTACTTC	CASSVTQEAQYF
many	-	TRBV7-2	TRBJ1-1	TGTGCCAGCAGCTTAGCGGGGCAGGGCTTGAACACTGAAGCTTTCTTT	CASSLAGQGLNTEAFF
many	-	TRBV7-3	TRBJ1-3	TGTGCCAGCAGCTTGGGGGCCGGTGGAAACACCATATATTTT	CASSLGAGGNTIYF